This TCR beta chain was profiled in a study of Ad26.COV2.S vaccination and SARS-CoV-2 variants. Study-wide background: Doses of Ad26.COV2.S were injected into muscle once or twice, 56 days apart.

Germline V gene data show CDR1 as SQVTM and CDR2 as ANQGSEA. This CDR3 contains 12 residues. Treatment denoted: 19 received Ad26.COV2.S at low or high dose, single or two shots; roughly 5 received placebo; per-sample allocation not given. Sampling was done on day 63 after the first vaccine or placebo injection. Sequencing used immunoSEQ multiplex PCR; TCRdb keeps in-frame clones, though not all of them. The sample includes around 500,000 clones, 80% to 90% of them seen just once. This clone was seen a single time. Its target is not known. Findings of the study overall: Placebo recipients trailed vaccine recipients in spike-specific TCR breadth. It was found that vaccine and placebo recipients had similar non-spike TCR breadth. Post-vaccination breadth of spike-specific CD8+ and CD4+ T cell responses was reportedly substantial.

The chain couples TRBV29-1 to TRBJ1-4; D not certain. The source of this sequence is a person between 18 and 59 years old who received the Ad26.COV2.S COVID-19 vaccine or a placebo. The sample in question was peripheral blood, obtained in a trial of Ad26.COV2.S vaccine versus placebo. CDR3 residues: CSASGTNEKLFF. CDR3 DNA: TGCAGTGCCAGCGGAACTAATGAAAAACTGTTTTTT. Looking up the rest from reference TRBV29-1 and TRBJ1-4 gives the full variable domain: SAVISQKPSRDICQRGTSLTIQCQVDSQVTMMFWYRQQPGQSLTLIATANQGSEATYESGFVIDKFPISRPNLTFSTLTVSNMSPEDSSIYLCSASGTNEKLFFGSGTQLSVL.